These 29 T cell receptor beta chains originate from one sample sequenced in a study of blood T cells in healthy people across ages. The second PCR ran about 6 to 12 cycles with a sample-barcoded 5' primer and J-beta primers. TCRdb itself ran the 5' RACE reads through MiXCR, one entry per CDR3 protein. The repertoire holds 760,000 or so distinct CDR3 sequences, with 20% to 25% as singletons. The sample was also linked to a second study, of T cells of mothers and their children.

The sequenced sample consisted of blood. These receptors originate from a boy younger than 18 in good health.

The rearrangement links TRBV7-2 to TRBJ2-1; D is undetermined. Germline assignment: CDR1 SGHTA and CDR2 FQGNSA. V lost 5 bases and J 10 bases, leaving 12 bases between the germline ends. The CDR3 totals 12 residues. This CDR3 is CASSPSLGEQFF. The CDR3, as DNA: TGTGCCAGCAGCCCCTCCCTCGGGGAGCAGTTCTTC.

This clonotype was detected only once. This chain joins TRBV9 and TRBJ2-1, with 9 bases fitting TRBD1. CDR3 length: 16 amino acids. Germline V gives CDR1 SGDLS, CDR2 YYNGEE. V lost 3 bases, J lost 7 bases, and 11 bases stayed unmatched. The CDR3 region has the DNA TGTGCCAGCAGCGCCTTCTCCGGGACAGGGATAAATGAGCAGTTCTTC. Its protein product is CASSAFSGTGINEQFF.

This clonotype showed up many times. The V and J genes are TRBV7-9 and TRBJ2-3; 11 bases agree with TRBD1. V was clipped by 3 bases and J by 3 bases; unmatched bases: 2. Germline V gene data show CDR1 as SEHNR and CDR2 as FQNEAQ (reference sequence). The CDR3 is made up of 15 amino acids. The CDR3 loop is CASSLDRGRTDTQYF. CDR3 nucleotides: TGTGCCAGCAGCTTGGACAGGGGGCGAACAGATACGCAGTATTTT.

This clonotype was recorded a few times. The chain joins TRBV7-2 to TRBJ2-1; TRBD1 or TRBD2 may be the D gene (5 bases each). Germline lookup yields CDR1 SGHTA and CDR2 FQGNSA. CDR3 size: 17 residues. Trimming took 5 bases from V and 0 from J, leaving 17 bases between them. CDR3 sequence (DNA): TGTGCCAGCAGCCCCCCCGGGGCAGGGCCCTCCTACAATGAGCAGTTCTTC. It encodes CASSPPGAGPSYNEQFF. Complete variable domain (other parts from reference TRBV7-2 and TRBJ2-1): GAGVSQSPSNKVTEKGKDVELRCDPISGHTALYWYRQSLGQGLEFLIYFQGNSAPDKSGLPSDRFSAERTGGSVSTLTIQRTQQEDSAVYLCASSPPGAGPSYNEQFFGPGTRLTVL.

V usage is TRBV29-1 and J usage is TRBJ2-1, with 7 bases that match TRBD2. From germline, CDR1 is SQVTM and CDR2 ANQGSEA. The V gene end was trimmed by 0 bases and the J gene end by 3 bases; junction bases not matched to a gene: 11. The CDR3 has 17 residues. This CDR3 reads CSVEEGGLGLFYNEQFF. The DNA of the CDR3 is TGCAGCGTTGAAGAGGGTGGACTAGGTCTTTTCTACAATGAGCAGTTCTTC.

The sample holds a few counts of this clonotype. The chain couples TRBV20-1 to TRBJ1-4; 7 bases map to TRBD1. The germline V gene has CDR1 DFQATT and CDR2 SNEGSKA (reference sequence). The CDR3 consists of 12 residues. The CDR3, as DNA: TGCAGCGCAACAGGGGTTAATGAAAAACTGTTTTTT. It is translated as CSATGVNEKLFF.

Remarks on this clonotype: One end of the junction is discordant with germline, which a read error may explain. V usage is TRBV28 and J usage is TRBJ2-7; tentatively, D is TRBD2 (7 bases). CDR1 is MDHEN and CDR2 is SYDVKM in the germline V gene. The CDR3 is 14 amino acids. The CDR3 sequence is CASTIRGRAYEQSF. The CDR3 coding sequence is TGTGCCAGCACCATTAGGGGGAGGGCCTACGAGCAGTCCTTC. Full variable domain (remainder filled in from reference TRBV28 and TRBJ2-7): DVKVTQSSRYLVKRTGEKVFLECVQDMDHENMFWYRQDPGLGLRLIYFSYDVKMKEKGDIPEGYSVSREKKERFSLILESASTNQTSMYLCASTIRGRAYEQSFGPGTRLTVT.

The rearrangement uses TRBV27 and TRBJ2-7; the D gene is possibly TRBD1 (5 bases). This CDR3 is 13 amino acids long. CDR1 is MNHEY, CDR2 SMNVEV, per germline (reference sequence). The germline V and J ends were trimmed by 5 bases and 7 bases, with 15 bases remaining between them. In nucleotides, the CDR3 is TGTGCCAGCAGTCCCTGGACATACGAGGAGCAGTACTTC. This encodes CASSPWTYEEQYF.

This chain links TRBV20-1 with TRBJ1-3; D unclear. Germline V gives CDR1 DFQATT, CDR2 SNEGSKA (reference sequence). CDR3 length: 14 residues. V lost 1 base to trimming and J lost 7 bases, with 14 bases between them. The CDR3 sequence is CSARVPPDRNTIYF. The CDR3 DNA reads as TGCAGTGCTAGAGTCCCTCCCGATCGTAACACCATATATTTT.

The J gene is TRBJ1-5, the V gene TRBV7-2; TRBD1 is a possible D gene (5 bases). The CDR3 loop spans 15 amino acids. Germline V gene data show CDR1 as SGHTA and CDR2 as FQGNSA. Trimming stripped 5 bases from V and 3 bases from J, with 14 bases between. The CDR3 loop is CASSRGVTANQPQHF. CDR3 nucleotides: TGTGCCAGCAGCCGCGGGGTGACAGCCAATCAGCCCCAGCATTTT.

The V and J genes are TRBV12-3 or TRBV12-4 and TRBJ2-3, with D possibly being TRBD2 (6 bases). Trimming removed 8 bases at V and 5 bases at J, with 11 bases between. This CDR3 is 12 amino acids long. The CDR3 nucleotides are TGTGCCAGCTGCGGGGTGAGAGATACGCAGTATTTT. Protein sequence: CASCGVRDTQYF.

This clonotype was counted only a few times. V gene TRBV2 combines with J gene TRBJ2-5, with D maybe TRBD2 (6 bases). The J call may not be correct, given that the DNA end is closer to TRBJ2-1. The CDR3 covers 15 residues. From germline, CDR1 is SNHLY and CDR2 FYNNEI. The CDR3 spells CASSAALGLLNEQFF. The DNA for the CDR3 is TGTGCCAGCAGTGCAGCCCTGGGACTCCTCAATGAGCAGTTCTTC.

CDR3 residues: CASSPGDEAFF. In DNA form, the CDR3 reads TGTGCCAGCTCGCCGGGAGATGAAGCTTTCTTT. The chain carries TRBV18 and TRBJ1-1; D is ambiguous. The V and J ends lost 6 bases and 7 bases respectively, with 9 bases between them. The CDR3 contains 11 residues. Germline values: CDR1 KGHSH, CDR2 LQKENI.

CDR3 sequence reads: CSVEYGEEYNEQFF. Written as DNA, the CDR3 is TGCAGCGTTGAGTATGGGGAAGAGTACAATGAGCAGTTCTTC. The chain joins TRBV29-1 to TRBJ2-1; D not certain. The germline CDR1 and CDR2 sequences are SQVTM and ANQGSEA. The CDR3 loop spans 14 amino acids. Trimming cost V 3 bases and J 4 bases, with 13 bases left between them.

V is TRBV20-1 and J is TRBJ2-3, with 8 nucleotides matching TRBD2. This CDR3 comprises 16 residues. From germline, CDR1 is DFQATT and CDR2 SNEGSKA (reference sequence). The V gene end was trimmed by 2 bases and the J gene end by 4 bases; junction bases not matched to a gene: 11. CDR3 sequence: CSARSAGVIRADTQYF. The CDR3 DNA reads as TGCAGTGCTAGATCAGCGGGAGTCATTAGGGCAGATACGCAGTATTTT.

J is TRBJ2-1 and V is TRBV18, with 13 positions matching TRBD2. Losses at the gene ends were 4 bases for V and 7 bases for J; bases not matched to a gene: 4. The CDR3 is 15 residues long. Germline CDR1 KGHSH, CDR2 LQKENI. The CDR3 region has the DNA TGTGCCAGCTCACTCCCGGGACTAGCGGGGAATGAGCAGTTCTTC. It specifies CASSLPGLAGNEQFF.

The genes are TRBV5-1 and TRBJ1-1; 7 nucleotides agree with TRBD1. The CDR3 length is 15 residues. Germline CDR1 is SGHRS and CDR2 is YFSETQ. The junction had 6 bases not matched to a gene; V was cut back by 0 bases and J by 4 bases. The CDR3 bases are TGCGCCAGCAGCTTGGGACAGGGAATGTTCACTGAAGCTTTCTTT. Its protein product is CASSLGQGMFTEAFF.

The chain carries TRBV29-1 and TRBJ2-5; tentatively, D is TRBD1 (5 bases). Trimming pared 4 bases from V and 3 bases from J, leaving 9 bases between. The CDR3 spans 12 residues. The V gene's germline CDR1 is SQVTM and CDR2 ANQGSEA. The CDR3 loop is CSVVSTEETQYF. The CDR3 DNA reads TGCAGCGTTGTCTCGACAGAAGAGACCCAGTACTTC.

This clonotype was observed a handful of times. The V call is TRBV18, the J call TRBJ1-2; a possible D gene is TRBD1 (5 bases). Per germline, CDR1 KGHSH and CDR2 LQKENI. The CDR3 is made up of 13 amino acids. V was trimmed by 3 bases and J by 4 bases, leaving 9 bases between them. CDR3 sequence: CASSPDGGYGYTF. CDR3 coding DNA: TGTGCCAGCTCACCCGATGGGGGCTATGGCTACACCTTC.

Regarding this clonotype: The conserved closing phenylalanine or tryptophan is absent in this CDR3, likely reflecting a read error. The chain recombines TRBV20-1 with TRBJ2-5; D remains unclear. The J call may be incorrect, as the DNA end agrees better with TRBJ2-1. Looked up from germline, CDR1 is DFQATT and CDR2 is SNEGSKA (reference sequence). The length of the CDR3 is 13 residues. The CDR3 DNA reads TGCAGTGCCCACTTGGCAGGCGGCCATGAGCAGTTCCTC. As protein: CSAHLAGGHEQFL.

The V call is TRBV5-1, the J call TRBJ2-1; D may be TRBD1 (7 bases). The ends were cut back, 4 bases at V and 6 bases at J, with 17 bases in the middle. This CDR3 is 15 amino acids long. CDR1 is SGHRS and CDR2 is YFSETQ in the germline V gene. In nucleotides, the CDR3 is TGCGCCAGCAGCCCGGGGGACAGAGGAACCAATGAGCAGTTCTTC. This encodes CASSPGDRGTNEQFF.

The chain uses TRBV5-1 and TRBJ2-2; tentative D call: TRBD2 (5 bases). Germline V gene sequence: CDR1 SGHRS, CDR2 YFSETQ. The CDR3 is 16 amino acids. V was pared by 4 bases and J by 0 bases, with 13 bases between. CDR3 sequence: CASSKDGETNTGELFF. The DNA of the CDR3 is TGCGCCAGCAGCAAGGACGGGGAAACGAACACCGGGGAGCTGTTTTTT.

This clonotype was picked up one time. The chain uses TRBV4-3 and TRBJ1-2; possibly TRBD1 for D (5 bases). Germline V lookup: CDR1 LGHNA, CDR2 YSLEER. The CDR3 has 12 amino acids. V was pared by 4 bases and J by 6 bases, with 9 bases between. The CDR3 loop reads CASSLGDHGYTF. The DNA for the CDR3 is TGCGCCAGCAGCCTAGGGGACCATGGCTACACCTTC.

This chain joins TRBV12-5 and TRBJ2-1; TRBD2 might be the D (5 bases). This CDR3 region has 17 residues. V lost 0 bases and J 0 bases, leaving 12 bases between the germline ends. CDR1 and CDR2 from the germline V gene are LGHNT and FRNRAP. The CDR3 DNA is TGTGCTAGTGGTTTGGTTATCCGGACTTTCTCCTACAATGAGCAGTTCTTC. The encoded protein is CASGLVIRTFSYNEQFF.

V gene TRBV12-3 or TRBV12-4 combines with J gene TRBJ2-7; unclear D gene. The CDR3 totals 13 residues. V lost 6 bases and J 4 bases, leaving 13 bases between the germline ends. The CDR3 loop is CASSPDPQYEQYF. For the CDR3, the DNA is TGTGCCAGCAGCCCCGACCCGCAGTACGAGCAGTACTTC.

The chain combines TRBV5-6 with TRBJ1-1; 7 bases match TRBD1. There are 15 residues in the CDR3. Per germline, CDR1 SGHDT and CDR2 YYEEEE. V lost 2 bases, J lost 4 bases, and 8 bases stayed unmatched. CDR3 loop: CASSLARGRVTEAFF. CDR3 sequence (DNA): TGTGCCAGCAGCTTAGCGAGGGGGCGCGTCACTGAAGCTTTCTTT.

This chain links TRBV28 with TRBJ2-5; possibly TRBD2 for D (5 bases). The last part of the DNA fits TRBJ2-7 better; the J call may be wrong. This CDR3 has 13 residues. CDR1 and CDR2 from the germline V gene are MDHEN and SYDVKM. The CDR3 nucleotides read TGTGCCAGCAGTTTATTATCGGGGAACGAGCAGTACTTC. Amino acids: CASSLLSGNEQYF.

This sequence joins TRBV3-1 and TRBJ2-3; D is possibly TRBD2 (6 bases). The germline V gene encodes CDR1 LGHDT and CDR2 YNNKEL (reference sequence). The CDR3 sequence is 16 residues long. Trimming cost V 1 base and J 4 bases, with 15 bases left between them. CDR3 DNA: TGTGCCAGCAGCCAAGTAGTGAGTAGCGGAGCAGATACGCAGTATTTT. Protein: CASSQVVSSGADTQYF.

The chain has TRBV9 and TRBJ1-1; D perhaps matches TRBD1 (6 bases). Germline V gene lookup returns CDR1 SGDLS and CDR2 YYNGEE. Trimming removed 4 bases at V and 6 bases at J, with 16 bases between. The CDR3 has 14 amino acids. DNA of the CDR3: TGTGCCAGCAGCCCCCCGGGGGGCTTCGCTGAAGCTTTCTTT. Protein sequence: CASSPPGGFAEAFF.